This entry concerns a single T cell receptor (beta chain). The antigen is not known. A read error may explain this, as a much larger clone is one base away. This specimen comes from a study of regulatory T cells in long-lasting Graves disease. In the study overall: Graves' patients, newly diagnosed, had taken antithyroid drugs under 3 months.

The CDR3 consists of 15 residues. The V and J ends lost 5 bases and 4 bases, in that order; junction bases with no gene match: 4. Per the germline V gene, CDR1 is SGHTA and CDR2 is FQGNSA. Time point defined: newly diagnosed GD, antithyroid drugs for less than 3 months. From PBMCs, RNA was extracted and then used to make the TCR library. Arm-PCR with iRepertoire HTBI primers amplified the CDR3 regions for these TCR beta libraries. TCRdb fed the multiplex PCR reads into MiXCR, producing one record per CDR3 protein. The sample carries fewer than 650,000 distinct CDR3 sequences, roughly 15% recorded once. Study-level findings and limits: TCR diversity was lower in persistent Graves' patients (versus newly diagnosed ones). Shared public clonotypes totalled some 2,500 in persistent patients, compared with 966 in new patients.

These data were likewise used in another study, on T cells in Graves' hyperthyroidism and ophthalmopathy. As that report states: Ophthalmopathy stood apart from stable hyperthyroidism in a 13 V-J model.

The chain recombines TRBV7-2 with TRBJ2-5, with 13 bases lining up with TRBD2. This sample comprised peripheral blood mononuclear cells (PBMCs), obtained at new diagnosis, from a patient treated with antithyroid drugs. The clonotype comes from a woman aged 25 to 39 with Graves disease. The CDR3 region has the DNA TGTGCCAGCAGCGGACTAGCGGGAGATGGAGAGACCCAGTACTTC. As protein: CASSGLAGDGETQYF.